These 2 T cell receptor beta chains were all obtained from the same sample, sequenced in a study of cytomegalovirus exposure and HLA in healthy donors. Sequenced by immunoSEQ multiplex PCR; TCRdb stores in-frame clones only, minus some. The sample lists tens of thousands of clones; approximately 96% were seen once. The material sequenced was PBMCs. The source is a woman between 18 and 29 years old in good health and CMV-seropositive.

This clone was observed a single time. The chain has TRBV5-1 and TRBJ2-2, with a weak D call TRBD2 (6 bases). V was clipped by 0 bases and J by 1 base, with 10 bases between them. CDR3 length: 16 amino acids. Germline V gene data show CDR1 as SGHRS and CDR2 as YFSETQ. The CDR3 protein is CASSLVAGMNTGELFF. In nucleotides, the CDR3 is TGCGCCAGCAGCTTGGTGGCGGGGATGAACACCGGGGAGCTGTTTTTT.

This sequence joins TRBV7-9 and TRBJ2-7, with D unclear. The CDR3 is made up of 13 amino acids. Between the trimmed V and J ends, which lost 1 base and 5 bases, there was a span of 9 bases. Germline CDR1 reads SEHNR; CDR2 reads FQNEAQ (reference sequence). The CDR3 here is CASSLGSRDEQYF. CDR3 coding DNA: TGTGCCAGCAGCTTAGGGTCCCGAGACGAGCAGTACTTC.